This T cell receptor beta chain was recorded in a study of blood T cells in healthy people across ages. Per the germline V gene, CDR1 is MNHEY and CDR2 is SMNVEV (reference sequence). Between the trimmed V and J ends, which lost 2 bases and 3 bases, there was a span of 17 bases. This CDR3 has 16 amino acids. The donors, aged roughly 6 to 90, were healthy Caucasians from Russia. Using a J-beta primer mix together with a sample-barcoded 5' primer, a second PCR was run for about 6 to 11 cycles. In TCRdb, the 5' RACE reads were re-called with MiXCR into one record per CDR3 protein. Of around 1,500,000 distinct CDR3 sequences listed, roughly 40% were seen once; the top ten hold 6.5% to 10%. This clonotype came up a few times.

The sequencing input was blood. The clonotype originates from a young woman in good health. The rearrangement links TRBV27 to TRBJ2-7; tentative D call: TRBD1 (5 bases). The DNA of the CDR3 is TGTGCCAGCAGTTTAGCAGGGTCCCCTCCCAACTACGAGCAGTACTTC. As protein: CASSLAGSPPNYEQYF.